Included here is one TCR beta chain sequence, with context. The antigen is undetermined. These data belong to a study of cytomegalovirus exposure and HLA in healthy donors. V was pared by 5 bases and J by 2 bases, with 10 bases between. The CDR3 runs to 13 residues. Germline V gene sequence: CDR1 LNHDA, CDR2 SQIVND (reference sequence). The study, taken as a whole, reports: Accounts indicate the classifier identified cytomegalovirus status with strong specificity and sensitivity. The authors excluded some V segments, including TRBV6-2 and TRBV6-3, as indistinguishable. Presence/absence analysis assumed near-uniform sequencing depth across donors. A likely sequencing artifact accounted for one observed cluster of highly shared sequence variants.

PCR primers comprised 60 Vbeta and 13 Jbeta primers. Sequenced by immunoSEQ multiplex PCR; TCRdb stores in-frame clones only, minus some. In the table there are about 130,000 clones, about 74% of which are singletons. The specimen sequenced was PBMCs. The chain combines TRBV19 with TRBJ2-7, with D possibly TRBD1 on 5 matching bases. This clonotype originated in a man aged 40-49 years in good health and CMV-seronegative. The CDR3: CASSVDRPYEQYF. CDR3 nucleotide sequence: TGTGCCAGTAGTGTCGACAGACCCTACGAGCAGTACTTC.